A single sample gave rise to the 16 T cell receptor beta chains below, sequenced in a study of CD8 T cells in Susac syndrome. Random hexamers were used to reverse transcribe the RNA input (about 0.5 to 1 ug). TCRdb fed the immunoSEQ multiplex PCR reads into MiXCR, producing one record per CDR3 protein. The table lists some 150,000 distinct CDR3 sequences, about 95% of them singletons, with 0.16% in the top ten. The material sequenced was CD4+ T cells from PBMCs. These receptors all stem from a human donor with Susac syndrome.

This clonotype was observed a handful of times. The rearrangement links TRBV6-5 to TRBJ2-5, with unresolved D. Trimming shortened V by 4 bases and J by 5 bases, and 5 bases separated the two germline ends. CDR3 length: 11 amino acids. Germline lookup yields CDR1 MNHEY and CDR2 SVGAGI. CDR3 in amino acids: CASSFAETQYF. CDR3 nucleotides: TGTGCCAGCAGTTTCGCGGAGACCCAGTACTTC.

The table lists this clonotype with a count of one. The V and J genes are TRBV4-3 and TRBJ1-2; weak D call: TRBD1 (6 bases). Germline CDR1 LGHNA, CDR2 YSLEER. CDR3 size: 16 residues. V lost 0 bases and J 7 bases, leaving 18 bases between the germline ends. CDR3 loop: CASSQDYRVDGSGYTF. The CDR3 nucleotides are TGCGCCAGCAGCCAAGACTACAGGGTTGATGGCAGTGGCTACACCTTC.

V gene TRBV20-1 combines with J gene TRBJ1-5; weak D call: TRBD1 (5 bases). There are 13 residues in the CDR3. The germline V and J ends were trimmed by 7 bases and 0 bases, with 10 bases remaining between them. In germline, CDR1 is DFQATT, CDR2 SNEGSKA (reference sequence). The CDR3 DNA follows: TGCAGTGTTCAGGGAGTTAGCAATCAGCCCCAGCATTTT. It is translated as CSVQGVSNQPQHF.

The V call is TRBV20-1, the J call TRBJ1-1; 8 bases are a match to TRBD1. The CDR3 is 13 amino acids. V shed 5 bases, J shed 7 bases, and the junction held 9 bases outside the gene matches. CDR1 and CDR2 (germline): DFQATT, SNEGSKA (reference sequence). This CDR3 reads CSALTGARSEAFF. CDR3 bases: TGCAGTGCTCTGACAGGGGCGAGGAGTGAAGCTTTCTTT.

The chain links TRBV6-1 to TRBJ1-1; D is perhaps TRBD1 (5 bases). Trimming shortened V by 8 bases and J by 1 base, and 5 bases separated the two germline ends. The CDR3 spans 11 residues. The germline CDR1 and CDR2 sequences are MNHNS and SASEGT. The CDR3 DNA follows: TGTGCCAGCCAGGGGAACACTGAAGCTTTCTTT. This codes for CASQGNTEAFF.

The DNA of the CDR3 is TGTGCCAGCAGTGAAACCCGGACACACTCCTACAATGAGCAGTTCTTC. Translating it yields CASSETRTHSYNEQFF. This sequence joins TRBV25-1 and TRBJ2-1; perhaps TRBD1 as D (5 bases). The germline V gene encodes CDR1 MGHDK and CDR2 SYGVNS. The CDR3 is 16 amino acids. Trimming removed 2 bases at V and 0 bases at J, with 11 bases between.

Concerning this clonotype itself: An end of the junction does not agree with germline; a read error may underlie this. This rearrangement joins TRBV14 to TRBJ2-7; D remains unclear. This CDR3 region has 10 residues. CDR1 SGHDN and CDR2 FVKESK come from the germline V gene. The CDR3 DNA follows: TGTGCCGGCAGCTCCTACGAGCAGTACTTC. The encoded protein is CAGSSYEQYF.

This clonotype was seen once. The CDR3 protein is CASSPLASGETQYF. In DNA, the CDR3 is TGTGCCAGCTCACCACTAGCGTCTGGGGAGACCCAGTACTTC. This chain uses TRBV18 with TRBJ2-5; D is perhaps TRBD2 (5 bases). The CDR3 is made up of 14 amino acids. V was clipped by 1 base and J by 5 bases, with 11 bases between them. From germline, CDR1 is KGHSH and CDR2 LQKENI.

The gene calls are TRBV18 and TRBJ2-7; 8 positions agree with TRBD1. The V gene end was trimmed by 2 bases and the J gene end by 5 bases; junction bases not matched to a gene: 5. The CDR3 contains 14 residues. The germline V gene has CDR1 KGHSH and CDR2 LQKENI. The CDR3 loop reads CASSPTQGAHEQYF. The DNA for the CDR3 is TGTGCCAGCTCACCAACCCAGGGGGCCCACGAGCAGTACTTC.

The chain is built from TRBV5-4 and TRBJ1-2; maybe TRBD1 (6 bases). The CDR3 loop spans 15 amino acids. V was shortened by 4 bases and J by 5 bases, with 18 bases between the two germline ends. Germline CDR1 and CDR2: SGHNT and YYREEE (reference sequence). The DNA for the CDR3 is TGTGCCAGCAGCCCAACGGGGGGCGACTCGTATGGCTACACCTTC. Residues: CASSPTGGDSYGYTF.

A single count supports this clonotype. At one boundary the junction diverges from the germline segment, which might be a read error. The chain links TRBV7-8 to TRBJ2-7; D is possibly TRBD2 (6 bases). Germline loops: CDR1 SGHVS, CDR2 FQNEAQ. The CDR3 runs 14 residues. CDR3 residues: CASRLNRLEGERYF. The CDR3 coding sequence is TGTGCCAGCAGATTGAACAGGTTGGAGGGCGAGCGGTACTTC.

The DNA for the CDR3 is TGTGCCAGCAGTAGAATCTCCTCGGGATCACCCCTCCACTTT. Protein product: CASSRISSGSPLHF. V and J are TRBV12-3 or TRBV12-4 and TRBJ1-6; D gene ambiguous. Trimming pared 5 bases from V and 10 bases from J, leaving 15 bases between. This CDR3 contains 14 residues.

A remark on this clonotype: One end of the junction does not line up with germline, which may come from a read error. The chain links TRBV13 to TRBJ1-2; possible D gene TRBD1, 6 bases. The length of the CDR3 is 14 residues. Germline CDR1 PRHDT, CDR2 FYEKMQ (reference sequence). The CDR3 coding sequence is TGTGCCAGCAGCCTAGGAGACAGGCACTATGGCTACACCTTC. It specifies CASSLGDRHYGYTF.

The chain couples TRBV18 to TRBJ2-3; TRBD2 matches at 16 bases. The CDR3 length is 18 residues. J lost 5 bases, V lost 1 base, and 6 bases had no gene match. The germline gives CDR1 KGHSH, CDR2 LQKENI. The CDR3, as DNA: TGTGCCAGCTCACCACGGGGACTAGCGGGGGGGCCAGGAGATACGCAGTATTTT. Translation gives CASSPRGLAGGPGDTQYF.

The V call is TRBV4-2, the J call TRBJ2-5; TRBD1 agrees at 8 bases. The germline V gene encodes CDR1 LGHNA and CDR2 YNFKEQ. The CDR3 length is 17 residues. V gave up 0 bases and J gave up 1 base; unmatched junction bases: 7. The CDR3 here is CASSQERAGTGQETQYF. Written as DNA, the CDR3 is TGTGCCAGCAGCCAAGAAAGGGCGGGGACAGGCCAAGAGACCCAGTACTTC.

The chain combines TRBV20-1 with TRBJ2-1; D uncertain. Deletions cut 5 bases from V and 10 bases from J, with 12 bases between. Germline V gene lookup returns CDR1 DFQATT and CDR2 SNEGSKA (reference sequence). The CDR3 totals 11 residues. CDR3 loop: CSASRRAEQFF. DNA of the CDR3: TGCAGTGCTTCTAGACGCGCCGAGCAGTTCTTC.